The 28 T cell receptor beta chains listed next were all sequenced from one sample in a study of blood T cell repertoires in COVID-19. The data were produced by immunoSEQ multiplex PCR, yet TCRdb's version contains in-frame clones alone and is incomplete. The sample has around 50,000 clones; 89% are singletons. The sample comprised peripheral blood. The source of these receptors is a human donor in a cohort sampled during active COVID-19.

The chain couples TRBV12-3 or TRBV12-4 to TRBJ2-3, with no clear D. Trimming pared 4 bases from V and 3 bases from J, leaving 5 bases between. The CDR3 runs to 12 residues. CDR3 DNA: TGTGCCAGCAGTTCCCGGACAGATACGCAGTATTTT. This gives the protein CASSSRTDTQYF.

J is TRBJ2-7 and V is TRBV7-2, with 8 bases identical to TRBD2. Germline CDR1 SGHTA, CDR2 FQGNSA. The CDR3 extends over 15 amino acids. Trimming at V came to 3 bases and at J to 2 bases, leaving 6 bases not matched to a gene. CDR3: CASSFSGGPAYEQYF. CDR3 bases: TGTGCCAGCAGCTTCAGCGGGGGACCTGCCTACGAGCAGTACTTC.

The CDR3 sequence: CASRLRGGQADTQYF. In DNA form, the CDR3 reads TGCGCCAGCAGGTTAAGGGGAGGTCAAGCAGATACGCAGTATTTT. J is TRBJ2-3 and V is TRBV5-1, with TRBD2 as a possible D gene (6 bases). The germline V gene encodes CDR1 SGHRS and CDR2 YFSETQ. V lost 5 bases and J 4 bases, leaving 17 bases between the germline ends. The CDR3 consists of 15 residues. Full variable domain (outside the CDR3, taken from reference TRBV5-1 and TRBJ2-3): KAGVTQTPRYLIKTRGQQVTLSCSPISGHRSVSWYQQTPGQGLQFLFEYFSETQRNKGNFPGRFSGRQFSNSRSEMNVSTLELGDSALYLCASRLRGGQADTQYFGPGTRLTVL.

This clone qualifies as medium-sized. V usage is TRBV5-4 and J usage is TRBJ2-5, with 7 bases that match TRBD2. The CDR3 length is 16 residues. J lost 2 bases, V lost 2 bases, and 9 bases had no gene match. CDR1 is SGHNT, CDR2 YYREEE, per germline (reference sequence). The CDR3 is CASSLWASGVQETQYF. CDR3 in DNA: TGTGCCAGCAGCTTATGGGCGAGCGGGGTACAAGAGACCCAGTACTTC.

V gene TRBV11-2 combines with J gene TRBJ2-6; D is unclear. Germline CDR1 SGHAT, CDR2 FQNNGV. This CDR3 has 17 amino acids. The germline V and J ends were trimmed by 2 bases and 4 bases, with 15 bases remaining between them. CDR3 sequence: CASSLRYVWSGANVLTF. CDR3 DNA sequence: TGTGCCAGCAGCTTACGGTACGTTTGGTCCGGGGCCAACGTCCTGACTTTC.

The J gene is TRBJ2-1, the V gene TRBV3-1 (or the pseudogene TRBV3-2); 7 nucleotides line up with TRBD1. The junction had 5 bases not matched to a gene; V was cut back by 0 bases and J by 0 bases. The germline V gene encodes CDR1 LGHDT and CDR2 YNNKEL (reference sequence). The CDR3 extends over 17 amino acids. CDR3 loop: CASSQDRHRGSYNEQFF. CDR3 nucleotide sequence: TGTGCCAGCAGCCAAGATCGTCACAGGGGCTCCTACAATGAGCAGTTCTTC.

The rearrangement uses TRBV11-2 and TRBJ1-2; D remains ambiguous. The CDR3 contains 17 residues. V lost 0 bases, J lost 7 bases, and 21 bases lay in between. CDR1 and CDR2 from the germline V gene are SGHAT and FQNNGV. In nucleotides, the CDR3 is TGTGCCAGCAGCTTAGAATCTGATCGGGATTCTCGGGGTGGCTACACCTTC. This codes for CASSLESDRDSRGGYTF.

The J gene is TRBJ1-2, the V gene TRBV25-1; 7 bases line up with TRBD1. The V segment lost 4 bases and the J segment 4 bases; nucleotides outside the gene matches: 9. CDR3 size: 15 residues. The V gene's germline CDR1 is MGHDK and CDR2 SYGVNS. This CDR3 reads CASSGHGDSFYGYTF. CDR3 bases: TGTGCCAGCAGTGGGCACGGGGACAGCTTCTATGGCTACACCTTC.

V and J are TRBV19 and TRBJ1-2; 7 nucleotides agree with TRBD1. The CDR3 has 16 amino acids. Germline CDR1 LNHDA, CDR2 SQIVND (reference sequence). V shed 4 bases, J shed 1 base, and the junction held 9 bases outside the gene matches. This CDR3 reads CASSRGQTAYNYGYTF. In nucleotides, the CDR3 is TGTGCCAGTAGTAGGGGACAGACCGCATATAACTATGGCTACACCTTC.

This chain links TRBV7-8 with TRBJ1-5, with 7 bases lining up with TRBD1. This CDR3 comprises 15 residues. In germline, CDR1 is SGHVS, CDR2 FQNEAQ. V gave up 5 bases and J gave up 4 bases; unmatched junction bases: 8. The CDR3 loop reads CASSADRVANQPQHF. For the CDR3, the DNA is TGTGCCAGCAGCGCAGACAGGGTGGCTAATCAGCCCCAGCATTTT.

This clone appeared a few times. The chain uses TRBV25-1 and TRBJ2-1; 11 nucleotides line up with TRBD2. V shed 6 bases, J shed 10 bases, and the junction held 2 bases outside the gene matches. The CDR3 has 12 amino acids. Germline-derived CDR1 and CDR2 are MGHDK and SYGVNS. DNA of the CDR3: TGTGCCAGCAGGACTAGCGGGGAAGAGCAGTTCTTC. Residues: CASRTSGEEQFF. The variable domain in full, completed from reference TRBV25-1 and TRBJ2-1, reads EADIYQTPRYLVIGTGKKITLECSQTMGHDKMYWYQQDPGMELHLIHYSYGVNSTEKGDLSSESTVSRIRTEHFPLTLESARPSHTSQYLCASRTSGEEQFFGPGTRLTVL.

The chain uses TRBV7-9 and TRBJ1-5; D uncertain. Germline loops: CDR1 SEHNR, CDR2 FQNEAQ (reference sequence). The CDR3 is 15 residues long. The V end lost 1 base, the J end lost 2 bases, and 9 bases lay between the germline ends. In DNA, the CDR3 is TGTGCCAGCAGCTTAGGCGGAGCGGGCAATCAGCCCCAGCATTTT. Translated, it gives CASSLGGAGNQPQHF.

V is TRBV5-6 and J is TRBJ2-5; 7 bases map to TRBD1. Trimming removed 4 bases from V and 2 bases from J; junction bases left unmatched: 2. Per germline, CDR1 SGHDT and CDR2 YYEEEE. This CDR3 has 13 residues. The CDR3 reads CASSQTGQETQYF. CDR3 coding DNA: TGTGCCAGCAGCCAGACAGGGCAAGAGACCCAGTACTTC.

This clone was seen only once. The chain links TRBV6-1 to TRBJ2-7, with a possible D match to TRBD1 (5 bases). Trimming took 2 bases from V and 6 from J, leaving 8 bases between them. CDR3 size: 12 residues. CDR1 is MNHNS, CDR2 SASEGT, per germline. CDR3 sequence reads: CASSEQGSEQYF. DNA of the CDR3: TGTGCCAGCAGTGAACAGGGAAGCGAGCAGTACTTC.

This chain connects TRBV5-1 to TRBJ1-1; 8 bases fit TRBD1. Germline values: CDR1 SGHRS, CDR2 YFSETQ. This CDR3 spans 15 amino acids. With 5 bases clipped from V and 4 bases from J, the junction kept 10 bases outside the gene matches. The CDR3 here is CASRVDTGGTTEAFF. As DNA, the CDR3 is TGCGCCAGCAGGGTTGATACAGGGGGGACCACTGAAGCTTTCTTT.

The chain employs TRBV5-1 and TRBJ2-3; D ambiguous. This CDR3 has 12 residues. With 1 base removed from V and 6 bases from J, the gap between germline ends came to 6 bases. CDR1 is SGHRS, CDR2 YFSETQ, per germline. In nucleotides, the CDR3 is TGCGCCAGCAGCTTGAACGCGGATACGCAGTATTTT. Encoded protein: CASSLNADTQYF.

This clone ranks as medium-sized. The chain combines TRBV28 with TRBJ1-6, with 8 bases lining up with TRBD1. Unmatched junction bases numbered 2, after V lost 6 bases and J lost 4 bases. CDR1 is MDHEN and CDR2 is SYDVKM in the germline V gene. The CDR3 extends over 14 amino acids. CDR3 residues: CASSRGLYNSPLHF. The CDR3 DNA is TGTGCCAGCAGCAGGGGGCTTTATAATTCACCCCTCCACTTT.

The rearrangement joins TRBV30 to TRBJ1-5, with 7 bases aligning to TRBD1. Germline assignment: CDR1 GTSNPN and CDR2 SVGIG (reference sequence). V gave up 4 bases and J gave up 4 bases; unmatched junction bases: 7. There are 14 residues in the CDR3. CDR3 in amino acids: CAWNMAGGNQPQHF. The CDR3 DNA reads TGTGCCTGGAATATGGCAGGGGGTAATCAGCCCCAGCATTTT.

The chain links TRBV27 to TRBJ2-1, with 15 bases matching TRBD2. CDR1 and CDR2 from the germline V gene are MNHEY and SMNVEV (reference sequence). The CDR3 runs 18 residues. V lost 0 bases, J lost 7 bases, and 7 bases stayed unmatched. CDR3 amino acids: CASSLSGLAGGLRNEQFF. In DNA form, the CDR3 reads TGTGCCAGCAGTTTATCCGGACTAGCGGGAGGGCTGAGGAATGAGCAGTTCTTC.

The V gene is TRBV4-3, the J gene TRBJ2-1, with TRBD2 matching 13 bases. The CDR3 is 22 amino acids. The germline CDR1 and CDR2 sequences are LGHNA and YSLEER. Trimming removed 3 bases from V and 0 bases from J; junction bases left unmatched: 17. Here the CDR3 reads CASSHRPSRLAGGASSYNEQFF. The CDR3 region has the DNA TGCGCCAGCAGCCATCGCCCCTCGAGACTAGCGGGGGGCGCCAGCTCCTACAATGAGCAGTTCTTC.

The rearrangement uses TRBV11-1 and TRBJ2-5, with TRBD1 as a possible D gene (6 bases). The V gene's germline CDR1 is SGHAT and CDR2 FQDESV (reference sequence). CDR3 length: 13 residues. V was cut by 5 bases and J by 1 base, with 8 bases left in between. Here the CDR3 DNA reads TGTGCCAGCAGCCAGACAGGCCAAGAGACCCAGTACTTC. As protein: CASSQTGQETQYF. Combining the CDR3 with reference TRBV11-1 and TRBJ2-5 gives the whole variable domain EAEVAQSPRYKITEKSQAVAFWCDPISGHATLYWYRQILGQGPELLVQFQDESVVDDSQLPKDRFSAERLKGVDSTLKIQPAELGDSAMYLCASSQTGQETQYFGPGTRLLVL.

The chain's CDR3 is CASSPGGQGHNEQFF. CDR3 sequence (DNA): TGTGCCAGCTCACCAGGGGGACAGGGTCACAATGAGCAGTTCTTC. The gene calls are TRBV18 and TRBJ2-1; 9 nucleotides line up with TRBD1. Germline values: CDR1 KGHSH, CDR2 LQKENI. This CDR3 comprises 15 residues. The junction had 4 bases not matched to a gene; V was cut back by 2 bases and J by 5 bases.

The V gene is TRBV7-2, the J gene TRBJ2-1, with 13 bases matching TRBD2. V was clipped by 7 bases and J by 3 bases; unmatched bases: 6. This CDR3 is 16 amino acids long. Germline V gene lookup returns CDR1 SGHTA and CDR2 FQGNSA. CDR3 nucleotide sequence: TGTGCCAGCACCACAACTAGCGGGGGGGTCTACAATGAGCAGTTCTTC. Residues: CASTTTSGGVYNEQFF.

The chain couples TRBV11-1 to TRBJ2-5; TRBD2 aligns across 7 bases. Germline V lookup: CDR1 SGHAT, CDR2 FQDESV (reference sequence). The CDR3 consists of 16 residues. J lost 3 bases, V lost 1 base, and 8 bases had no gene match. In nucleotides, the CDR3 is TGTGCCAGCAGCTTAGGTTGGCGGGAGAAAGAAGAGACCCAGTACTTC. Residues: CASSLGWREKEETQYF.

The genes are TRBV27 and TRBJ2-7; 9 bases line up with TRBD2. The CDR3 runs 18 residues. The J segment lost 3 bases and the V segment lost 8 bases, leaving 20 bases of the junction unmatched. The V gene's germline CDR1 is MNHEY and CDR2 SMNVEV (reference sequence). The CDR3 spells CASPQRLAGEVMDYEQYF. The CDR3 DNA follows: TGTGCCAGCCCCCAAAGATTAGCGGGAGAGGTAATGGACTACGAGCAGTACTTC.

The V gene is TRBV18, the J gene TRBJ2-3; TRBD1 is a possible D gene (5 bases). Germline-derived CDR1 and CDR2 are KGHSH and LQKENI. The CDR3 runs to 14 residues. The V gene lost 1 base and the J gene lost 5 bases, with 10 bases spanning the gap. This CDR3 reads CASSPLTGRDTQYF. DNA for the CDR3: TGTGCCAGCTCACCACTAACAGGACGAGATACGCAGTATTTT.

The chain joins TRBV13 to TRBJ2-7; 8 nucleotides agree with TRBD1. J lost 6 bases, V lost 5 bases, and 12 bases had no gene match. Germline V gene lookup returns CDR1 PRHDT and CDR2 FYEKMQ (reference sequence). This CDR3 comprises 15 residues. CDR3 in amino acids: CASSPKGQGSREQYF. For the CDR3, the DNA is TGTGCCAGCAGCCCCAAAGGACAGGGATCCCGCGAGCAGTACTTC. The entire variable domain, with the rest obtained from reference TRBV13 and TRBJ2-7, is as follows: AAGVIQSPRHLIKEKRETATLKCYPIPRHDTVYWYQQGPGQDPQFLISFYEKMQSDKGSIPDRFSAQQFSDYHSELNMSSLELGDSALYFCASSPKGQGSREQYFGPGTRLTVT.

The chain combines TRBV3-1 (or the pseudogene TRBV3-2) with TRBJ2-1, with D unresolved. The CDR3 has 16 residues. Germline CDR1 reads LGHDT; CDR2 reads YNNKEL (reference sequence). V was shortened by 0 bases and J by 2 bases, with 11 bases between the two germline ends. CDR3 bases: TGTGCCAGCAGCCAAGATGGTCCCGGAGCCTACAATGAGCAGTTCTTC. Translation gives CASSQDGPGAYNEQFF.